Below are 18 T cell receptor beta chains sequenced from a single sample in a study of blood T cells in healthy people across ages. A second PCR of 7 to 11 cycles used a sample-barcoded 5' primer and a J-beta primer mix. A single record per CDR3 protein comes from TCRdb applying MiXCR to the 5' RACE reads. The top ten clones hold about 21% of a sample with around 940,000 distinct CDR3 sequences, around 54% of them seen once. Sample: blood. All receptors come from a woman aged 60-75 years in good health.

This clonotype appeared a single time. It may be a read error: a sequence one base away is much more abundant. The V call is TRBV4-3, the J call TRBJ2-4; no reliable D call. There are 15 residues in the CDR3. Germline CDR1 LGHNA, CDR2 YSLEER. With 4 bases removed from V and 2 bases from J, the gap between germline ends came to 12 bases. The CDR3 protein is CASSREVGTKNIQYF. The CDR3 DNA follows: TGCGCCAGCAGCCGAGAAGTAGGGACCAAAAACATTCAGTACTTC.

This clonotype was seen a handful of times. V gene TRBV11-2 combines with J gene TRBJ2-1; 11 nucleotides align to TRBD2. Germline V gene lookup returns CDR1 SGHAT and CDR2 FQNNGV. V lost 2 bases to trimming and J lost 13 bases; unmatched junction nucleotides: 13. This CDR3 has 16 amino acids. The CDR3 region is CASSLTDLAGGRAQFF. CDR3 sequence (DNA): TGTGCCAGCAGCTTAACCGATTTAGCGGGAGGGCGTGCTCAGTTCTTC.

This chain uses TRBV27 with TRBJ2-5, with TRBD2 as a possible D gene (6 bases). The CDR3 sequence is 14 residues long. Germline V gene data show CDR1 as MNHEY and CDR2 as SMNVEV (reference sequence). Trimming cost V 2 bases and J 5 bases, with 12 bases left between them. The CDR3 DNA reads as TGTGCCAGCAGTTTAAGGGACTCCGCGGAGACCCAGTACTTC. This sequence encodes CASSLRDSAETQYF.

The rearrangement uses TRBV4-1 and TRBJ2-1; D is unresolved. The V and J ends lost 8 bases and 9 bases respectively, with 11 bases between them. The CDR3 is 11 amino acids. Germline CDR1 reads MGHRA; CDR2 reads YSYEKL. As DNA, the CDR3 is TGCGCCAGCGGAAAGATCACTGAGCAGTTCTTC. It translates to CASGKITEQFF.

This clonotype was detected many times. The chain has TRBV7-2 and TRBJ2-6; D gene ambiguous. Trimming cost V 7 bases and J 3 bases, with 10 bases left between them. Germline V lookup: CDR1 SGHTA, CDR2 FQGNSA. The CDR3 is made up of 14 amino acids. The DNA for the CDR3 is TGTGCCAGCACGAATATGCTTGGGGCCAACGTCCTGACTTTC. It specifies CASTNMLGANVLTF.

The chain carries TRBV20-1 and TRBJ2-5; the D is unclear. V was pared by 6 bases and J by 7 bases, with 21 bases between. The CDR3 is made up of 14 amino acids. The germline gives CDR1 DFQATT, CDR2 SNEGSKA (reference sequence). This CDR3 reads CSANPRALIWTQYF. The CDR3 DNA is TGCAGTGCAAACCCTAGGGCCCTTATTTGGACCCAGTACTTC.

The V and J genes are TRBV3-1 and TRBJ2-7; D gene unclear. V was clipped by 0 bases and J by 2 bases, with 11 bases between them. This CDR3 is 15 amino acids long. Germline assignment: CDR1 LGHDT and CDR2 YNNKEL (reference sequence). Here the CDR3 DNA reads TGTGCCAGCAGCCAAGATGCCGGGCCCCCCTACGAGCAGTACTTC. Its protein is CASSQDAGPPYEQYF.

This clonotype was recorded at least ten times. V and J are TRBV12-3 or TRBV12-4 and TRBJ2-1; TRBD1 might be the D (6 bases). The CDR3 has 13 residues. Trimming took off 6 bases at V and 8 bases at J, with 14 bases between the two ends. This CDR3 reads CASRVTGNDEQFF. The CDR3, as DNA: TGTGCCAGCAGGGTGACAGGCAACGATGAGCAGTTCTTC.

There are a few counts of this clonotype. The chain joins TRBV7-8 to TRBJ2-5, with TRBD2 identical over 10 bases. With 4 bases clipped from V and 1 base from J, the junction kept 12 bases outside the gene matches. CDR1 is SGHVS, CDR2 FQNEAQ, per germline. The CDR3 is 18 residues long. This chain's CDR3 is CASSSWAGAGGVQETQYF. As DNA, the CDR3 is TGTGCCAGCAGCTCATGGGCGGGAGCGGGAGGGGTCCAAGAGACCCAGTACTTC.

The chain employs TRBV6-2 or TRBV6-3 and TRBJ2-2; TRBD2 aligns across 12 bases. The CDR3 runs 19 residues. Trimming cost V 2 bases and J 0 bases; bases outside gene matches: 7. Germline CDR1 is MNHEY and CDR2 is SVGEGT. The CDR3 loop reads CASSYDLTSGRANTGELFF. CDR3 bases: TGTGCCAGCAGTTACGATTTGACTAGCGGGAGAGCGAACACCGGGGAGCTGTTTTTT.

This clonotype came up a few times. The chain combines TRBV28 with TRBJ2-2; possibly TRBD1 for D (5 bases). Trimming took 6 bases from V and 1 from J, leaving 9 bases between them. The length of the CDR3 is 14 residues. Germline CDR1 and CDR2: MDHEN and SYDVKM. The DNA for the CDR3 is TGTGCCAGCAGCTTGCAGGGGAACACCGGGGAGCTGTTTTTT. Translation gives CASSLQGNTGELFF.

In its sample, this clonotype was seen once. The rearrangement joins TRBV7-9 to TRBJ2-1; perhaps TRBD1 as D (6 bases). Trimming removed 5 bases at V and 3 bases at J, with 14 bases between. CDR1 is SEHNR and CDR2 is FQNEAQ in the germline V gene (reference sequence). The CDR3 loop spans 15 amino acids. In DNA form, the CDR3 reads TGTGCCAGCAGCGTAAACAGGGCCCTCTACAATGAGCAGTTCTTC. Encoded protein: CASSVNRALYNEQFF. Full variable domain (missing parts from reference TRBV7-9 and TRBJ2-1): DTGVSQNPRHKITKRGQNVTFRCDPISEHNRLYWYRQTLGQGPEFLTYFQNEAQLEKSRLLSDRFSAERPKGSFSTLEIQRTEQGDSAMYLCASSVNRALYNEQFFGPGTRLTVL.

Only a few counts were recorded for this clonotype. This rearrangement joins TRBV11-3 to TRBJ2-7, with D tentatively TRBD2 (5 bases). Trimming pared 1 base from V and 0 bases from J, leaving 13 bases between. This CDR3 has 16 amino acids. Germline values: CDR1 SGHNT, CDR2 YENEEA. The CDR3: CASSLGSRGSSYEQYF. The CDR3 DNA follows: TGTGCCAGCAGCTTAGGATCCCGTGGGAGCTCCTACGAGCAGTACTTC.

The V and J genes are TRBV27 and TRBJ2-1, with 10 bases matching TRBD2. Unmatched junction bases numbered 9, after V lost 8 bases and J lost 8 bases. CDR1 is MNHEY, CDR2 SMNVEV, per germline (reference sequence). This CDR3 comprises 14 residues. CDR3: CASAEREGFDEQFF. The CDR3 DNA reads TGTGCCAGCGCGGAGCGGGAGGGTTTCGATGAGCAGTTCTTC.

This chain joins TRBV18 and TRBJ2-5; 12 bases are a match to TRBD2. The J call is uncertain, as TRBJ2-7 better fits the DNA end. The CDR3 loop spans 17 amino acids. The germline CDR1 and CDR2 sequences are KGHSH and LQKENI. This CDR3 reads CASSFSKGTSGLYEQYF. The CDR3 DNA sequence: TGTGCCAGCTCCTTCTCGAAGGGGACTAGCGGGTTGTACGAGCAGTACTTC.

V is TRBV7-2 and J is TRBJ2-3; D unclear. This CDR3 has 12 residues. V lost 2 bases, J lost 8 bases, and 8 bases lay in between. The germline V gene encodes CDR1 SGHTA and CDR2 FQGNSA. The CDR3 region is CASSLTHGTQYF. The CDR3 region has the DNA TGTGCCAGCAGCTTAACCCATGGTACGCAGTATTTT.

Ten or more counts support this clonotype. The junction departs from germline at one end; a sequencing error may be responsible. The chain joins TRBV13 to TRBJ1-2; D might be TRBD1 (5 bases). Germline V gene lookup returns CDR1 PRHDT and CDR2 FYEKMQ (reference sequence). The CDR3 consists of 12 residues. CDR3 sequence (DNA): TGCGCCAGCAGCTCCGGGACCTATGGCTACACCTTC. Protein product: CASSSGTYGYTF.

The chain uses TRBV28 and TRBJ2-3; 7 nucleotides align to TRBD1. This CDR3 spans 14 amino acids. The ends lost 6 bases at V and 0 bases at J; junction bases unmatched: 3. Germline CDR1 MDHEN, CDR2 SYDVKM. CDR3 sequence: CASRDRWSTDTQYF. The CDR3 DNA reads TGTGCCAGCAGGGACAGGTGGAGCACAGATACGCAGTATTTT.